The T cell receptor (beta chain) described here comes from a study of T cell responses to AZD1222 COVID-19 vaccine. Overall study context: Pooled in the analysis were second doses at about 4 or about 12 weeks. Study outcomes and limitations: Rises in breadth and depth of Spike-specific TCRs came after two AZD1222 doses. Per reports, nearly half of all spike-specific TCRs target regions that are unmutated in variants. Clonal diversity may have been underestimated in mostly white British donors.

Germline lookup yields CDR1 SGHNT and CDR2 YYREEE (reference sequence). The ends were cut back, 1 base at V and 4 bases at J, with 6 bases in the middle. This CDR3 is 13 amino acids long. Generated by immunoSEQ multiplex PCR, the TCRdb table keeps only in-frame clones and is missing some. The data hold roughly 100,000 clones, with over 75% observed a single time. Worth noting for this clone: Its antigen is unknown.

Here the sequenced sample was peripheral blood, taken on day 0 of AZD1222 vaccination. The origin of this receptor is an adult in good health. This chain joins TRBV5-4 and TRBJ2-1, with no clear D. For the CDR3, the DNA is TGTGCCAGCAGCTTGATGGTTTACAATGAGCAGTTCTTC. This codes for CASSLMVYNEQFF.